The present T cell receptor (beta chain) was sequenced within a study of blood T cell repertoires in COVID-19. Study in general: COVID-19 samples from acute and convalescent phases originated in the United States, Italy and Spain.

In the case of this clone: At one end, the junction sequence differs from germline, possibly due to a read error. Other nucleotide sequences in the sample specify the same CDR3.

The CDR3 is 13 amino acids. The germline V gene has CDR1 SNHLY and CDR2 FYNNEI. Under the authors' procedure: The assay estimated nucleated cells by amplifying reference gene primers. Clones were sequenced by immunoSEQ multiplex PCR, and TCRdb holds only the in-frame ones, with some missing. V, J and clone size reflect that table, while D and trimming were determined from the DNA. The sample yields roughly 140,000 clones, 85% seen once. Sequencing input: peripheral blood. V usage is TRBV2 and J usage is TRBJ2-5; D perhaps matches TRBD1 (6 bases). The TCR was taken from a woman aged 40 to 50 with active or convalescent COVID-19. CDR3 sequence: CASTRTAQETQYF. The CDR3, as DNA: TGTGCCAGCACCAGGACAGCCCAAGAAACCCAGTACTTC.